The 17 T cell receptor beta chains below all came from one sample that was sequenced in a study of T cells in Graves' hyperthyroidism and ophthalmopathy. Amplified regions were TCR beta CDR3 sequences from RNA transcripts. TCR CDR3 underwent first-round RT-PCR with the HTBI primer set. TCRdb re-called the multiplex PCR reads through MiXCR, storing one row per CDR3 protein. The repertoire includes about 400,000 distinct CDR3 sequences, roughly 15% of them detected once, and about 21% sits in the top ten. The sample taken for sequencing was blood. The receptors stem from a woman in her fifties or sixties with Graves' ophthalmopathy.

The CDR3 spells CATGGGGNLYEQYF. CDR3 DNA: TGTGCCACCGGTGGTGGGGGTAACCTCTACGAGCAGTACTTC. J is TRBJ2-7 and V is TRBV15, with D possibly called TRBD1 or TRBD2 (5 bases each). Trimming shortened V by 8 bases and J by 3 bases, and 17 bases separated the two germline ends. The CDR3 consists of 14 residues. Germline-derived CDR1 and CDR2 are LNHNV and YYDKDF (reference sequence).

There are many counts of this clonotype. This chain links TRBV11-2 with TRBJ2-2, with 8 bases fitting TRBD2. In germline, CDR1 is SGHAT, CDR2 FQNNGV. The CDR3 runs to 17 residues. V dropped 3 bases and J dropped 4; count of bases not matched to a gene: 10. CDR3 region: CASSLGPAGVGTGELFF. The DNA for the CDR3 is TGTGCCAGCAGCTTGGGGCCAGCGGGAGTAGGCACCGGGGAGCTGTTTTTT.

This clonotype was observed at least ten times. CDR3 DNA: TGCAGTGCAAGCGGGGGCAGGGTGGTGACCCAGTACTTC. Translation gives CSASGGRVVTQYF. The rearrangement links TRBV20-1 to TRBJ2-5; 8 bases are shared with TRBD2. The germline CDR1 and CDR2 sequences are DFQATT and SNEGSKA (reference sequence). V trimming: 6 bases; J trimming: 7 bases; junction bases outside the gene matches: 10. The CDR3 has 13 residues.

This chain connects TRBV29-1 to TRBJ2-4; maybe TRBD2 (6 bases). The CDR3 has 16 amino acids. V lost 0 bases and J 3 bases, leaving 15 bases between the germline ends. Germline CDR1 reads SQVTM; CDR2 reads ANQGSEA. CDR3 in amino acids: CSVEDRGNRLKNIQYF. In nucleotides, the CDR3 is TGCAGCGTTGAAGACCGGGGGAACAGGCTCAAAAACATTCAGTACTTC.

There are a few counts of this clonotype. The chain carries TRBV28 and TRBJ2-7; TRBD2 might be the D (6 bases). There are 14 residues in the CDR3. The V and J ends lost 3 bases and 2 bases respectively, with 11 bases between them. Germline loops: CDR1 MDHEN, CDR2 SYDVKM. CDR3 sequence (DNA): TGTGCCAGCAGTTTCTCGGGACTCCCCTACGAGCAGTACTTC. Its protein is CASSFSGLPYEQYF.

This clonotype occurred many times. The CDR3 reads CAWSRDRTNTEAFF. CDR3 coding DNA: TGTGCCTGGAGCCGGGACAGGACGAACACTGAAGCTTTCTTT. The chain uses TRBV30 and TRBJ1-1; 8 bases fit TRBD1. The CDR3 is made up of 14 amino acids. V was clipped by 3 bases and J by 1 base; unmatched bases: 4. Germline-derived CDR1 and CDR2 are GTSNPN and SVGIG (reference sequence).

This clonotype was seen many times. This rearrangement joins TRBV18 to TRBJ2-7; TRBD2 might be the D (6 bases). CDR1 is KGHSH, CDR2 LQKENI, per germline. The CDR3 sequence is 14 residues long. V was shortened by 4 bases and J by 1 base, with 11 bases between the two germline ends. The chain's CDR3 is CASSQKTSSYEQYF. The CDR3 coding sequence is TGTGCCAGCTCACAAAAGACTAGTTCCTACGAGCAGTACTTC.

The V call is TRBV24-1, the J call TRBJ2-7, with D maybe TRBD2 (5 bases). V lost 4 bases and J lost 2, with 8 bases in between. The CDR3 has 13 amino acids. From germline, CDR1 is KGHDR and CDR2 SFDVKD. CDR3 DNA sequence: TGTGCCACCAGTGACTCCGGGACCTACGAGCAGTACTTC. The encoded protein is CATSDSGTYEQYF.

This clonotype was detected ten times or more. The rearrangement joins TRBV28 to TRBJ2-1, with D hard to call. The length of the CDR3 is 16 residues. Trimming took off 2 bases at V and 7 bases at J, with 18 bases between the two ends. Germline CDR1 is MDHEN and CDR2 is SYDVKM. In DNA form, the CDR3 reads TGTGCCAGCAGTTTAGCAGGACGCTTTATTGGGAATGAGCAGTTCTTC. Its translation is CASSLAGRFIGNEQFF. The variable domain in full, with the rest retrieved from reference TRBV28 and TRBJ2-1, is DVKVTQSSRYLVKRTGEKVFLECVQDMDHENMFWYRQDPGLGLRLIYFSYDVKMKEKGDIPEGYSVSREKKERFSLILESASTNQTSMYLCASSLAGRFIGNEQFFGPGTRLTVL.

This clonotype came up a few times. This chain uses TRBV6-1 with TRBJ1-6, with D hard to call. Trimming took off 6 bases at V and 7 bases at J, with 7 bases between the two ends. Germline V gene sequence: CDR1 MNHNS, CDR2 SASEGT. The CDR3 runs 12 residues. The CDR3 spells CASRGGNSPLHF. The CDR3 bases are TGTGCCAGCAGAGGCGGGAATTCACCCCTCCACTTT.

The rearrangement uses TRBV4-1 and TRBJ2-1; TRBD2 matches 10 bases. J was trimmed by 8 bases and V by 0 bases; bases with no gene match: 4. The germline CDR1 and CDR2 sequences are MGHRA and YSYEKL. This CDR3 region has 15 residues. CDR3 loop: CASSQETSGLDEQFF. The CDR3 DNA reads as TGCGCCAGCAGCCAAGAGACTAGCGGGCTCGATGAGCAGTTCTTC.

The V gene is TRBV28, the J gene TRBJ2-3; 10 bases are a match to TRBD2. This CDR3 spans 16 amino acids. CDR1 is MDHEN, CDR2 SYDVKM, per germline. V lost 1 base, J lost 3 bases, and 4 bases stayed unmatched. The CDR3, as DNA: TGTGCCAGCAGTTTATACGGAGCGGGAGGGACAGATACGCAGTATTTT. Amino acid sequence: CASSLYGAGGTDTQYF.

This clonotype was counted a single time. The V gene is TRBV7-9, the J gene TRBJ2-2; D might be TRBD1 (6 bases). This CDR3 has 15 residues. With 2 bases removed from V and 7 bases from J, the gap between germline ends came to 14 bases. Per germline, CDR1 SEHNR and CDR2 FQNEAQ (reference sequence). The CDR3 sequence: CASSLSGGLGGELFF. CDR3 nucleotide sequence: TGTGCCAGCAGCTTATCTGGGGGCCTCGGCGGGGAGCTGTTTTTT.

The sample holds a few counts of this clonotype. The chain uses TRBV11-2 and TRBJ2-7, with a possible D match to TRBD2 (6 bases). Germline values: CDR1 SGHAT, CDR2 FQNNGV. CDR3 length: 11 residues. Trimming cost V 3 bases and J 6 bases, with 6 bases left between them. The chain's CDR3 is CASSFGGEQYF. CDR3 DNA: TGTGCCAGCAGCTTCGGGGGCGAGCAGTACTTC.

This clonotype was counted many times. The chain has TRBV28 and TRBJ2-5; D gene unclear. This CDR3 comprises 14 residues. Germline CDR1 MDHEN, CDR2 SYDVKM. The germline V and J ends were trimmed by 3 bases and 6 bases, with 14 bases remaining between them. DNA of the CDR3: TGTGCCAGCAGTTTTGACCCATCTGTCAAGACCCAGTACTTC. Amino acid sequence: CASSFDPSVKTQYF.

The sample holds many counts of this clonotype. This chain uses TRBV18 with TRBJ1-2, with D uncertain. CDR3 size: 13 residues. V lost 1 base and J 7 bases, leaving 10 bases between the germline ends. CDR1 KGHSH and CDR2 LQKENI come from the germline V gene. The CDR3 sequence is CASSPRGSGGYTF. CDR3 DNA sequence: TGTGCCAGCTCACCACGAGGCAGCGGTGGCTACACCTTC.

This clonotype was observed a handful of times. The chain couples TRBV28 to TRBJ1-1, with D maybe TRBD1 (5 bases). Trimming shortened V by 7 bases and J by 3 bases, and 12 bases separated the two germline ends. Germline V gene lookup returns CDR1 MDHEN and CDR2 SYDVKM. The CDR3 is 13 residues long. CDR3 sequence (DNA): TGTGCCAGCATCACGGGGGGGGACACTGAAGCTTTCTTT. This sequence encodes CASITGGDTEAFF.